This T cell receptor (beta chain) was captured by sequencing in a study of OX40 agonist ivuxolimab in advanced cancers. On the study more broadly: The mean age was approximately 60 years, ranging from about 20 to 79, with over 70% of participants male.

V lost 4 bases to trimming and J lost 2 bases; unmatched junction nucleotides: 5. Germline loops: CDR1 SGHRS, CDR2 YFSETQ. The CDR3 is 14 residues long. This clone appeared once. The target antigen is unknown. General observations from the study: Some nonresponders likewise displayed low normalized T-cell clonal expansion.

Clones were sequenced by immunoSEQ multiplex PCR, and TCRdb holds only the in-frame ones, with some missing. The repertoire includes 15,000 to 20,000 clones, around three quarters of them detected once, and approximately 46% sits in the top ten. V usage is TRBV5-1 and J usage is TRBJ2-7; TRBD1 agrees at 8 bases. The clonotype comes from an adult with an advanced solid tumor such as melanoma, head and neck, liver or kidney cancer. Specimen: CD4+ or CD8+ T cells sorted from blood, collected in a trial of the OX40 agonist ivuxolimab. CDR3 DNA: TGCGCCAGCAGCGCCCTGACAGGGGCCTACGAGCAGTACTTC. It is translated as CASSALTGAYEQYF.